The rows below give T cell receptor beta chains drawn from one sample of a study of CD8 T cells in Susac syndrome. TCRdb reprocessed the immunoSEQ multiplex PCR reads with MiXCR, giving one entry per CDR3 protein. This sample has 150,000 to 200,000 distinct CDR3 sequences, with just over 90% found just once. Material: CD4+ T cells from PBMCs. These receptors were taken from a human donor in good health. Both conserved end residues are part of each CDR3. D genes are given only for firm matches.

J gene	D gene	V gene	CDR3 protein
TRBJ1-5	-	TRBV14	CASHPQGIGNQPQHF
TRBJ1-3	TRBD1	TRBV3-1	CASSTLTGTGGDSGNTIYF
TRBJ2-1	TRBD2	TRBV15	CATSRSPFSGGANEQFF
TRBJ2-1	-	TRBV13	CASSPQGTGAEQFF
TRBJ1-3	-	TRBV20-1	CSARNLDTFGNTIYF
TRBJ2-5	-	TRBV5-4	CASSSQQSRETQYF
TRBJ1-2	-	TRBV19	CASTPVWGQDGYTF
TRBJ2-5	TRBD2	TRBV5-5	CASSHPSGAEETQYF
TRBJ2-7	-	TRBV29-1	CSPAFVQYF
TRBJ2-6	-	TRBV2	CASQTGTGANVLTF
TRBJ1-2	-	TRBV7-2	CASSLAAGNYGYTF
TRBJ1-2	-	TRBV9	CASSVGGYGYTF
TRBJ2-5	TRBD1	TRBV5-1	CASSLRDRVSETQYF
TRBJ2-1	TRBD2	TRBV5-1	CASSLGGRGEDEQFF
TRBJ1-1	-	TRBV20-1	CSAGGLGAVNTEAFF
TRBJ1-4	-	TRBV7-2	CASSLDGNEKLFF
TRBJ2-3	-	TRBV5-1	CASSTSRGTDTQYF
TRBJ1-5	-	TRBV12-3/TRBV12-4	CASSLRGAWQPQHF
TRBJ1-6	-	TRBV7-2	CASSLTRNSPLHF
TRBJ2-5	-	TRBV2	CASLQGQETQYF
TRBJ1-6	-	TRBV12-3/TRBV12-4	CASSFPSRLTPLHF
TRBJ1-2	-	TRBV29-1	CGSRELYGYTF
TRBJ1-1	-	TRBV7-2	CASSASGFTEAFF
TRBJ2-1	TRBD2	TRBV11-2	CASSFPGTSGGKSSYNEQFF
TRBJ2-5	TRBD2	TRBV4-1	CASSQERAGASRETQYF
TRBJ1-2	-	TRBV2	CASSESVYGYTF
TRBJ2-7	TRBD2	TRBV19	CASRGAGPHEQYF
TRBJ2-2	-	TRBV6-2/TRBV6-3	CASSLQTGELFF
TRBJ1-3	-	TRBV18	CASSPASTSGNTIYF
TRBJ2-7	-	TRBV5-4	CASSLGDGGRKQYF
TRBJ2-7	-	TRBV3-1	CASSALRGNYEQYF
TRBJ2-3	TRBD2	TRBV5-1	CASSPGLAGGAPDTQYF
TRBJ1-2	TRBD1	TRBV5-4	CASRPDRMSPYGYTF
TRBJ2-7	TRBD1	TRBV10-1	CASSPRTGVSYEQYF
TRBJ2-1	TRBD2	TRBV12-3/TRBV12-4	CASSQTSAGVGEQFF
TRBJ1-1	-	TRBV7-3	CASSLMGGTEAFF
TRBJ2-5	TRBD1	TRBV5-6	CASSLSGTAKETQYF
TRBJ2-7	-	TRBV15	CATSRVGSGAYEQYF
TRBJ2-7	TRBD1	TRBV12-3/TRBV12-4	CASSGTASYEQYF
TRBJ2-3	-	TRBV2	CASSEALLNTQYF
TRBJ2-7	-	TRBV5-1	CASSLTGEGPYEQYF
TRBJ2-7	TRBD2	TRBV5-1	CASSLIGGDEQYF